This is a list of T cell receptor beta chains from one sample in a study of T cell clusters in autoimmune cytopenias. One entry per CDR3 protein, without DNA, is what TCRdb gives after re-calling the multiplex PCR reads. This listing includes approximately 2,000 distinct CDR3 sequences. The same sample was also studied in work on T cell repertoires in aging, cancer and after chemotherapy.

The sample comprised peripheral blood. The receptors were gathered from a human donor in good health. Both conserved end residues are part of each CDR3. Rows may omit the clone size; those that give it use once, few, many or a size class.

TRBJ2-5 large TRBV29-1 CSVMPQSETQYF
TRBJ2-2 medium-sized TRBV7-9 CASREAQRGNTGELFF
TRBJ2-7 medium-sized TRBV30 CAWGQGTYEQYF
TRBJ2-3 medium-sized TRBV5-4 CASSLGGLSTDTQYF
TRBJ1-1 medium-sized TRBV5-6 CASSRDTEAFF
TRBJ2-2 large TRBV15 CATSRDRIKTGELFF
TRBJ2-5 . TRBV4-2 CASSQGGGGAETQYF
TRBJ2-1 medium-sized TRBV5-4 CASSLEGFQAKFF
TRBJ2-1 . TRBV5-1 CASSLGFSSYNEQFF
TRBJ1-1 medium-sized TRBV6-2/TRBV6-3 CASSYAIGVRDTEAFF
TRBJ2-1 . TRBV14 CASSQVSVAQFF
TRBJ2-1 medium-sized TRBV7-6 CASSLGTGDNEQFF
TRBJ1-2 medium-sized TRBV12-3/TRBV12-4 CASSFRPLPRGSGYTF
TRBJ2-1 medium-sized TRBV7-3 CASSLAGNSNEQFF
TRBJ1-1 medium-sized TRBV6-2/TRBV6-3 CASSRDNNVAEAFF
TRBJ2-7 . TRBV29-1 CSVEVGRKAGGVYEQYF
TRBJ1-1 . TRBV6-2/TRBV6-3 CASSSLDRITEAFF
TRBJ2-7 medium-sized TRBV11-1 CASSLDPDTPRLDEQYF
TRBJ1-2 . TRBV20-1 CSASGGGAGYGYTF